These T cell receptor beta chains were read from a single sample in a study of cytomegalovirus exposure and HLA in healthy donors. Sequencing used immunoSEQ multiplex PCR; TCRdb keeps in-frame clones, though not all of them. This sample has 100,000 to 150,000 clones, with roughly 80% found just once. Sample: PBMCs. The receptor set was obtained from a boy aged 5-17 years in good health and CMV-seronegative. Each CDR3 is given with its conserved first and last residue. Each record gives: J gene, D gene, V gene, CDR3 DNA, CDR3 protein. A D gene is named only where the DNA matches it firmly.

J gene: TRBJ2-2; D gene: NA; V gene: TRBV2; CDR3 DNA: TGTGCCAGCAGTCCGAGCGCGAACACCGGGGAGCTGTTTTTT; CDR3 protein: CASSPSANTGELFF
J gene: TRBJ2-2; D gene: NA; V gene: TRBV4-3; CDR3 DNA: TGCGCCAGCAGCCAAGGAGCGCTAACCGGGGAGCTGTTTTTT; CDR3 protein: CASSQGALTGELFF
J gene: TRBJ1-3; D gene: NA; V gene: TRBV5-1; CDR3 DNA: TGCGCCAGCAGCTTTCAGGACATTAGCTCTGGAAACACCATATATTTT; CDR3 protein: CASSFQDISSGNTIYF
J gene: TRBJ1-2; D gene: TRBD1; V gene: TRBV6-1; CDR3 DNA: TGTGCCAGCAGGGGGACAGGGGACTATGGCTACACCTTC; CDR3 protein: CASRGTGDYGYTF
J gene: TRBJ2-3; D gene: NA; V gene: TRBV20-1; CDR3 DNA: TGCAGTGCTAGTGGAGGAGATACGCAGTATTTT; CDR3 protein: CSASGGDTQYF
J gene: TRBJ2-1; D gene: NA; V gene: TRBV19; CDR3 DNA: TGTGCCAGTAGTATAGGGGCGACTGAGCAGTTCTTC; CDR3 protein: CASSIGATEQFF
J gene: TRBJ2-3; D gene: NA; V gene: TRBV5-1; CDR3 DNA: TGCGCCAGCAGCTTGGCCGGGGTATCGGCGGATACGCAGTATTTT; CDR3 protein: CASSLAGVSADTQYF
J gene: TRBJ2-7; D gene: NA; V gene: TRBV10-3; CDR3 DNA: TGTGCCATCAGTGAGTCTGGACTTAATTACGAGCAGTACTTC; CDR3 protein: CAISESGLNYEQYF
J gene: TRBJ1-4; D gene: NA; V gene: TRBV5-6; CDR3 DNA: TGTGCCAGCAGCTTGTTTCGCCTAAAGGGGGAAAAACTGTTTTTT; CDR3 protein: CASSLFRLKGEKLFF
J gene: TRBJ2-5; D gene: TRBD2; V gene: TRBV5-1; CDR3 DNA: TGCGCCAGCAGCGGGGAAGAGGGACTAGCGGGAGTCGAGGAGACCCAGTACTTC; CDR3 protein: CASSGEEGLAGVEETQYF
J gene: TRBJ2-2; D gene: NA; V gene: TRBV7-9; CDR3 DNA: TGTGCCAGCAGCACCGATAGGGACTTAACCGGGGAGCTGTTTTTT; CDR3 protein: CASSTDRDLTGELFF
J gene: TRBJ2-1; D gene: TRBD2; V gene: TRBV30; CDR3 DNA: TGTTCTAGCGGGGGCTACAATGAGCAGTTCTTC; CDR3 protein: CSSGGYNEQFF
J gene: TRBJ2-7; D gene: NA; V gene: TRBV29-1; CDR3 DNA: TGCAGCGTGGGGGCGCAGGGGGGACACGAGCAGTACTTC; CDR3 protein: CSVGAQGGHEQYF
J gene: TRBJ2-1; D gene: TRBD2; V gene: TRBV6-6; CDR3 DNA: TGTGCCAGCAGTTACTCAGCGGGAGGGCCCTACAATGAGCAGTTCTTC; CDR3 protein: CASSYSAGGPYNEQFF
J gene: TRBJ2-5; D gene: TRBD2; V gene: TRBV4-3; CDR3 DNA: TGCGCCAGCAGCCGGGGAGGAGGACTAGCAACGGAGACCCAGTACTTC; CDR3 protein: CASSRGGGLATETQYF